This T cell receptor beta chain was identified during a study of T cells in Graves' hyperthyroidism and ophthalmopathy. The investigators amplified TCR beta CDR3 regions from RNA transcripts. A first-round RT-PCR of the TCR CDR3 used the HTBI primer set. In TCRdb, the multiplex PCR reads were re-called with MiXCR into one record per CDR3 protein. The sample shows roughly 280,000 distinct CDR3 sequences, 20% to 25% of them seen only once. This clonotype has at least ten counts. This CDR3 contains 15 residues. Trimming took off 2 bases at V and 0 bases at J, with 9 bases between the two ends. Germline assignment: CDR1 SGHDT and CDR2 YYEEEE.

The sequence came from a man aged 25 to 45 with Graves' ophthalmopathy. The source material was blood. The J gene is TRBJ1-3, the V gene TRBV5-6, with D maybe TRBD1 (6 bases). In nucleotides, the CDR3 is TGTGCCAGCAGCTTCCCGGACAGCTCTGGAAACACCATATATTTT. Its protein is CASSFPDSSGNTIYF. The whole variable domain, filled in from reference TRBV5-6 and TRBJ1-3, reads DAGVTQSPTHLIKTRGQQVTLRCSPKSGHDTVSWYQQALGQGPQFIFQYYEEEERQRGNFPDRFSGHQFPNYSSELNVNALLLGDSALYLCASSFPDSSGNTIYFGEGSWLTVV.